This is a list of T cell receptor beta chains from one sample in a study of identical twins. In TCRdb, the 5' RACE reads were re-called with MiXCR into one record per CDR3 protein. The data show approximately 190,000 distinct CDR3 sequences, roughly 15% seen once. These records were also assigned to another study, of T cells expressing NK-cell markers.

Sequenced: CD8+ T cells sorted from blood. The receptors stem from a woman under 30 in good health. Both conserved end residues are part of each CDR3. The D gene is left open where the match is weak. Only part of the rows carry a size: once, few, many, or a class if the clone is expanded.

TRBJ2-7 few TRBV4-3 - TGCGCCAGCAGCCAAGGAGCGGGCAGCTACGAGCAGTACTTC CASSQGAGSYEQYF
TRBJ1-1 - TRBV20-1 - TGCAGTGCTAGAGCAAGGGGCTGGAACACTGAAGCTTTCTTT CSARARGWNTEAFF
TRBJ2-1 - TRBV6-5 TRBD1 TGTGCCAGCAGTTACGGGACAGGCGACGATGAGCAGTTCTTC CASSYGTGDDEQFF
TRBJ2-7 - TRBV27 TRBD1 TGTGCCAGCAGTCCTACCTGGACAGGGGCCCCCTACGAGCAGTACTTC CASSPTWTGAPYEQYF
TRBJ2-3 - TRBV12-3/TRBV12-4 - TGTGCCAGCAGCCTGGACACCTCCACAGATACGCAGTATTTT CASSLDTSTDTQYF
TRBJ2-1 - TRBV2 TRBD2 TGTGCCTCAGCTGGAGAGCGGGATTACAATGAGCAGTTCTTC CASAGERDYNEQFF
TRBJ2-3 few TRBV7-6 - TGTGCCAGCAGCTTAGGCAAATTCACAGATACGCAGTATTTT CASSLGKFTDTQYF
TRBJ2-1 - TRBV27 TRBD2 TGTGCCAGCACCACCCCTAGCGGGGGGCTTTATGAGCAGTTCTTC CASTTPSGGLYEQFF
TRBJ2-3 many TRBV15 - TGTGCCACCACGGGCAGGAGTGGCACAGATACGCAGTATTTT CATTGRSGTDTQYF
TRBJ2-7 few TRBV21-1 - TGTGCCAGCGGGCACCCGGGACAAACTTCCAACGAGCAGTACTTC CASGHPGQTSNEQYF
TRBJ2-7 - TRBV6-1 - TGTGCCAGCAGTTTAAGCAGCTTCTACGAGCAGTACTTC CASSLSSFYEQYF
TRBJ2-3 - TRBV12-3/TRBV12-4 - TGTGCCAGCAACTTCGGACTTCGCACAGATACGCAGTATTTT CASNFGLRTDTQYF
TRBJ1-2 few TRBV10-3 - TGTGCCATCACCGACAGTTACGGCTACACCTTC CAITDSYGYTF
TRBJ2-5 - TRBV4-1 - TGCGCCAGCAGCCAACAAAAATCCTGGGGGGAGACCCAGTACTTC CASSQQKSWGETQYF
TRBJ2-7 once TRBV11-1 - TGTGCCAGCAGTTCTTTGGATCCCGCGATTGCGCGCATCTACGAGCAGTACTTC CASSSLDPAIARIYEQYF
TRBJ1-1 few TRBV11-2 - TGTGCCAGCAGCTTATTCTCGGCGGGGAGCTCTGAAGCTTTCTTT CASSLFSAGSSEAFF
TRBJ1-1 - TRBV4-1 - TGCGCCAGCAGCCCCTCCCAGAGGGAGAACACTGAAGCTTTCTTT CASSPSQRENTEAFF
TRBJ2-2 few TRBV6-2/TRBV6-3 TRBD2 TGTGCCAGCAGTCCGACTAGCGGGAGAAGTAGACACCAGGAGTCCGACACCGGGGAGCTGTTTTTT CASSPTSGRSRHQESDTGELFF
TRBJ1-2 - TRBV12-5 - TGTGCTAGTGGACAGGGTTCGGCAGGCTATGGCTACACCTTC CASGQGSAGYGYTF
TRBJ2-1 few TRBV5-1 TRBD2 TGCGCCAGCAGCTTGACTAGCGGGGGGGTTGAGCAGTTCTTC CASSLTSGGVEQFF
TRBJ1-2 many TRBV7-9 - TGTGCCAGCAGCTTAGGAGGGGCGATCTTATATGGCTACACCTTC CASSLGGAILYGYTF
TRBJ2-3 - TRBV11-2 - TGTGCCAGCAGCGGCCCTGGGGCGGTAGACACAGATACGCAGTATTTT CASSGPGAVDTDTQYF
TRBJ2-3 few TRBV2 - TGTGCCAGCAGTGAAGAGAGGATAGATACGCAGTATTTT CASSEERIDTQYF
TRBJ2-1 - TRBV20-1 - TGCAGTGCTAGAGGGCGGGACTCGAGCCCTCATGAGCAGTTCTTC CSARGRDSSPHEQFF
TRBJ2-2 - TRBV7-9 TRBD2 TGTGCCAGCAGCTTACTAGCGGGAGTAACCGGGGAGCTGTTTTTT CASSLLAGVTGELFF
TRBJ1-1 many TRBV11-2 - TGTGCCAGCAGCTTACGGCAGGCTAGCAACACTGAAGCTTTCTTT CASSLRQASNTEAFF
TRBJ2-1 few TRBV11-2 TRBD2 TGTGCCAGCAGCCTCGGGACTAGCGGGATGGGGTCAGGTGAGCAGTTCTTC CASSLGTSGMGSGEQFF
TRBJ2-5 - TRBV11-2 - TGTGCCCGCTTGACGGAGACCCAGTACTTC CARLTETQYF
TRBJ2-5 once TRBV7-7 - TGTGCTAGCAGCTTAGGAGCTTCTCCAAAGCTCCCCCAGTACTTC CASSLGASPKLPQYF
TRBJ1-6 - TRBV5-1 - TGCGCCAGCAGTTCCACAGGGAGCTCCTATAATTCACCCCTCCACTTT CASSSTGSSYNSPLHF
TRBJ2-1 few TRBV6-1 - TGTGCCAGCAGTGACATCGGGGGGCCGAAGGATGAGCAGTTCTTC CASSDIGGPKDEQFF
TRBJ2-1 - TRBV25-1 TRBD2 TGTGCCAGCAGTGAATTGGGGGGGGGCTCCTACAATGAGCAGTTCTTC CASSELGGGSYNEQFF
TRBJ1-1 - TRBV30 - TGTGCCTGGGCGGGCGGGTATTCTGAAGCTTTCTTT CAWAGGYSEAFF
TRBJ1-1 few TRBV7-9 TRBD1 TGTGCCGGACAGGGGAACACTGAAGCTTTCTTT CAGQGNTEAFF
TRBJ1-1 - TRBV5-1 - TGCGCCAGCAGCCCCAGCAGCGGGACTGAAGCTTTCTTT CASSPSSGTEAFF
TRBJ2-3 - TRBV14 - TGTGCCAGCAGCCAAGACGCAGGTCCCTTTGTGGATACGCAGTATTTT CASSQDAGPFVDTQYF
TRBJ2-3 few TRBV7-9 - TGTGCCAGCAGCTTAGCGGGCTACACAGATACGCAGTATTTT CASSLAGYTDTQYF
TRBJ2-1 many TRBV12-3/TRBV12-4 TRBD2 TGTGCCAGCAGTTTAGTAGCGGGAGAGCAGTTCTTC CASSLVAGEQFF
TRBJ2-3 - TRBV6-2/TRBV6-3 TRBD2 TGTGCCAGCACCTTGACTAGCGGGAGGGCCACAGATACGCAGTATTTT CASTLTSGRATDTQYF
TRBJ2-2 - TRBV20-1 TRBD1 TGCAGTGCCTTCGACAGGGGTGGCGGGGAGCTGTTTTTT CSAFDRGGGELFF
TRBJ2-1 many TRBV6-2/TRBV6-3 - TGTGCCAGCAGTTTGGGGGGGCCCTACAATGAGCAGTTCTTC CASSLGGPYNEQFF
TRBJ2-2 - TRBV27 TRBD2 TGTGCCAGCAGTTTCCTTAGCGGGGCGAACACCGGGGAGCTGTTTTTT CASSFLSGANTGELFF
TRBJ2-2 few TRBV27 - TGTGCCAGCAGTTTAACGTCAGAGGCCCCTAACACCGGGGAGCTGTTTTTT CASSLTSEAPNTGELFF
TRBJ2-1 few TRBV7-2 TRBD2 TGTGCCAGCAGCCCGGGGGGACTCTACAATGAGCAGTTCTTC CASSPGGLYNEQFF
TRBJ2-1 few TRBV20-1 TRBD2 TGCAGTGCGAGGGGCGGGGGGGCCTCCTACAATGAGCAGTTCTTC CSARGGGASYNEQFF
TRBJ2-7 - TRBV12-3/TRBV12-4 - TGTGCCAGCAGTTGGGGCGGGGATGGCTACGAGCAGTACTTC CASSWGGDGYEQYF
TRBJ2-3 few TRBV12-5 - TGTGCTAGTGGTTTGGCCCTTCCACCATCCGGATTCACAGATACGCAGTATTTT CASGLALPPSGFTDTQYF
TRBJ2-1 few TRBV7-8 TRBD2 TGTGCCAGCAGCTTAGCAGGGGCGGGAGTCAATGAGCAGTTCTTC CASSLAGAGVNEQFF
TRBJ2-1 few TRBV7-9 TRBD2 TGTGCCAGCAGCCCAGGGACTAGCGCCTCCTACAATGAGCAGTTCTTC CASSPGTSASYNEQFF
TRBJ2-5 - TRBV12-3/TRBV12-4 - TGTGCCAGCAGGCCAAGGATGGAGACCCAGTACTTC CASRPRMETQYF
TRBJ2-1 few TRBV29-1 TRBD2 TGCAGCGGCATTAGTGGACTAGCGGGGCGCAATGAGCAGTTCTTC CSGISGLAGRNEQFF
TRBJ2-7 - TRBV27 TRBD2 TGTGCCAGCAGTTTCTGGGAGGGATCCGAGCAGTACTTC CASSFWEGSEQYF
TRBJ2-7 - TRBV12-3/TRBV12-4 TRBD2 TGTGCCAGCACCTTCGGGGGGGGAGCCTACGAGCAGTACTTC CASTFGGGAYEQYF
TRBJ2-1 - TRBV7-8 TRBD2 TGTGCCAGCAGCTATATAGCGGGAATCTACAATGAGCAGTTCTTC CASSYIAGIYNEQFF
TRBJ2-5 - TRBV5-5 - TGTGCCAGCAGCCCACCCGTCGGGTTTGAGACCCAGTACTTC CASSPPVGFETQYF
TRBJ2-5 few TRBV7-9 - TGTGCCAGCAGCTTAATTTATGGGGTCGCCAGAGAGACCCAGTACTTC CASSLIYGVARETQYF
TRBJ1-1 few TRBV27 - TGTGCCAGCAGTTTATCGATGGGGGCAGGAGACACTGAAGCTTTCTTT CASSLSMGAGDTEAFF
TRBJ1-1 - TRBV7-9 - TGTGCCAGCAGCTTAGTAGACGGGGTGGGAGGGACTGAAGCTTTCTTT CASSLVDGVGGTEAFF
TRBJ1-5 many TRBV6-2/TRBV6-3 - TGTGCCAGCAGTTACATAAGGGCCGATCAGCCCCAGCATTTT CASSYIRADQPQHF
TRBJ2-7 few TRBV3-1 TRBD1 TGTGCCAGCAGCCAAGACCCTAAAGCGACAGGGGCATTCAACGAGCAGTACTTC CASSQDPKATGAFNEQYF